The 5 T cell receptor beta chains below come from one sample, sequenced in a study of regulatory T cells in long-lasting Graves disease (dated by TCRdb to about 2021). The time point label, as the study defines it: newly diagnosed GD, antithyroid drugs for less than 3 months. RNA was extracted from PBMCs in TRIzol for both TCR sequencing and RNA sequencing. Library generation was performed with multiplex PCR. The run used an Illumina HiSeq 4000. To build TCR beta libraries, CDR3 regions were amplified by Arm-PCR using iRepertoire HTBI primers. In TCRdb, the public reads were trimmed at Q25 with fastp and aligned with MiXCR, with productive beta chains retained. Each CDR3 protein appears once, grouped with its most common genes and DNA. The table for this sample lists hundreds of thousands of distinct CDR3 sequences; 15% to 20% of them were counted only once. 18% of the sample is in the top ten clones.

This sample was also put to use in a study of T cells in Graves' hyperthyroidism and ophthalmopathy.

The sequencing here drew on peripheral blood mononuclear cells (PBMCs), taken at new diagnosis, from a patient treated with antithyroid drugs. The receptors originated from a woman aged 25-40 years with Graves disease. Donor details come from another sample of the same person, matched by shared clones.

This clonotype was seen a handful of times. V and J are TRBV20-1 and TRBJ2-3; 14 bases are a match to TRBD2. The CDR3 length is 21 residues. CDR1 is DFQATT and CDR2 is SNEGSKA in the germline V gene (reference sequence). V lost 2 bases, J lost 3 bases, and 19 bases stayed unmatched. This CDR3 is CSARFPLGTSGRAGSTDTQYF. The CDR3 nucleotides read TGCAGTGCTAGATTTCCCCTCGGGACTAGCGGGAGAGCAGGATCGACAGATACGCAGTATTTT.

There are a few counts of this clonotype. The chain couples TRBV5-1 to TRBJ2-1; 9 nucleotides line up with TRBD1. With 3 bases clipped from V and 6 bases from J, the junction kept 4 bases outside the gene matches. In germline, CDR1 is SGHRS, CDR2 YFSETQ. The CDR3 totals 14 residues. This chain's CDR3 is CASSSQGAINEQFF. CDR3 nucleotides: TGCGCCAGCAGCTCACAGGGGGCTATCAATGAGCAGTTCTTC. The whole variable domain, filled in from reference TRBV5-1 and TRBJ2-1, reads KAGVTQTPRYLIKTRGQQVTLSCSPISGHRSVSWYQQTPGQGLQFLFEYFSETQRNKGNFPGRFSGRQFSNSRSEMNVSTLELGDSALYLCASSSQGAINEQFFGPGTRLTVL.

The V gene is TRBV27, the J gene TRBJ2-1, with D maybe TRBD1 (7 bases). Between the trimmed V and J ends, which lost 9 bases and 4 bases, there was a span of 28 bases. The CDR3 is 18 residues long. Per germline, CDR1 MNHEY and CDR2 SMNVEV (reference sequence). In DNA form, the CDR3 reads TGTGCCAGTTTTCGAACGCCAGGGGGACTGCCCGAATACAATGAGCAGTTCTTC. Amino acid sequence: CASFRTPGGLPEYNEQFF.

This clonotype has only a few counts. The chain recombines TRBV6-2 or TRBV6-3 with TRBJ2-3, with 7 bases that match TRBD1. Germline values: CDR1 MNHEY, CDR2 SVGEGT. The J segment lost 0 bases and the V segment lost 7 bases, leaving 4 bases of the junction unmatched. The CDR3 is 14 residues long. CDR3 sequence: CASKTGRSTDTQYF. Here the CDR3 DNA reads TGTGCCAGCAAGACAGGGCGAAGCACAGATACGCAGTATTTT.

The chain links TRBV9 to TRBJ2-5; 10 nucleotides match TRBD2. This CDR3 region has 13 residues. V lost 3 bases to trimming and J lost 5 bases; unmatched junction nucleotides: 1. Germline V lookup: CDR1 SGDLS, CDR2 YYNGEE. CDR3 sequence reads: CASSAGLAETQYF. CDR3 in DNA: TGTGCCAGCAGCGCGGGACTAGCGGAGACCCAGTACTTC.